The present TCR beta chain was sequenced within a study of blood T cell repertoires in COVID-19. Overall study context: T cells, B-cell-depleted T cells, or PBMCs provided the cDNA or gDNA that served as material.

Recruited during active infection, patients (from Seattle) were subsequently followed longitudinally. Original handling: How many nucleated cells were present was estimated from reference gene primer amplification. Assay used: immunoSEQ multiplex PCR; TCRdb lists only in-frame clones, some missing. V and J calls and clone size come straight from that table; D and trimming were deduced from the DNA. Among fewer than 250,000 clones listed, 92% were seen once. Sample: peripheral blood. The clonotype originates from a young man with COVID-19, enrolled during active disease.

The CDR3 DNA follows: TGTGCCAGCAGTTGGGGGGGTAACTATGGCTACACCTTC. This translates into CASSWGGNYGYTF. The rearrangement joins TRBV7-2 to TRBJ1-2; the D gene is possibly TRBD1 (5 bases). Germline assignment: CDR1 SGHTA and CDR2 FQGNSA. The CDR3 covers 13 residues. V gave up 6 bases and J gave up 1 base, with 9 bases separating them.